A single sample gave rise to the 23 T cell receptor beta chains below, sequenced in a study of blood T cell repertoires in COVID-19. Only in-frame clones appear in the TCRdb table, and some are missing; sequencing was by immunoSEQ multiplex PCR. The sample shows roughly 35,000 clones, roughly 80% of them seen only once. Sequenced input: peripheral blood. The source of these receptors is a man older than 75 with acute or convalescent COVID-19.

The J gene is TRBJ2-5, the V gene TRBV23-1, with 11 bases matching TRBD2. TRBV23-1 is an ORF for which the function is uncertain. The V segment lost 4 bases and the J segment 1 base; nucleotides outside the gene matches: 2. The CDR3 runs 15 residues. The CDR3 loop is CASSPGLAVQETQYF. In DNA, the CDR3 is TGCGCCAGCAGTCCGGGACTAGCGGTCCAAGAGACCCAGTACTTC.

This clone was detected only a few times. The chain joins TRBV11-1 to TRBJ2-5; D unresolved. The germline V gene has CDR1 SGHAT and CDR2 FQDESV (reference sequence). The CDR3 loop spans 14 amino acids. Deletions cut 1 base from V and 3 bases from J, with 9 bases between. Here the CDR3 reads CASSLVASKETQYF. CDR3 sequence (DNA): TGTGCCAGCAGCTTAGTAGCTTCGAAAGAGACCCAGTACTTC.

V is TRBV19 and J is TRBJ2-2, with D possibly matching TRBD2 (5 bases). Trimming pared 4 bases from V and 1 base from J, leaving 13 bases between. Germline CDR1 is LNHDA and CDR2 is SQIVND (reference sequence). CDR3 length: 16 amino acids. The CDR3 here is CASSTLRGLNTGELFF. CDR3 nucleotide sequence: TGTGCCAGTAGTACCCTCAGAGGGCTGAACACCGGGGAGCTGTTTTTT.

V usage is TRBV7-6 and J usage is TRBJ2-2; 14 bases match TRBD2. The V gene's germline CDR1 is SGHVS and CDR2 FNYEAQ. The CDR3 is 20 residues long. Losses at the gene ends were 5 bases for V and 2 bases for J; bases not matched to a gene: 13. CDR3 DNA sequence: TGTGCCAGCAGCCACCTCAAGGGTGGGACTAGCGGGAGAAACACCGGGGAGCTGTTTTTT. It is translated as CASSHLKGGTSGRNTGELFF.

The CDR3 coding sequence is TGTGCCAGCAGTGAAGCGGCGTCCCGGGTCTACAATGAGCAGTTCTTC. This sequence encodes CASSEAASRVYNEQFF. The chain has TRBV6-1 and TRBJ2-1; D gene ambiguous. CDR3 length: 16 amino acids. The V end was cut by 0 bases, the J end by 3 bases, with 12 bases between. CDR1 and CDR2 from the germline V gene are MNHNS and SASEGT.

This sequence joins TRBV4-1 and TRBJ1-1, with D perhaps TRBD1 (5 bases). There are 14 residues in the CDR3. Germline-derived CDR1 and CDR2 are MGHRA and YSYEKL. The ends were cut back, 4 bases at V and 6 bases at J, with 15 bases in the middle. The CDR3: CASSLSRGTAEAFF. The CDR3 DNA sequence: TGCGCCAGCAGCCTGTCTCGAGGGACTGCTGAAGCTTTCTTT.

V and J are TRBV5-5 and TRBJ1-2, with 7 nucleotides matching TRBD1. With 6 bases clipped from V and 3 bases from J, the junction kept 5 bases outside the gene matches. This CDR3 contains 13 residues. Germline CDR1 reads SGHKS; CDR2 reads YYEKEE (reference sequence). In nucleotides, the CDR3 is TGTGCCAGCACCAGAGGGACAGACTATGGCTACACCTTC. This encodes CASTRGTDYGYTF.

The CDR3 is CASSQVLSGGTDTQYF. In DNA form, the CDR3 reads TGTGCCAGCAGCCAAGTCCTGTCAGGCGGCACAGATACGCAGTATTTT. The chain joins TRBV3-1 (or the pseudogene TRBV3-2) to TRBJ2-3; D is unresolved. Germline V lookup: CDR1 LGHDT, CDR2 YNNKEL (reference sequence). V was pared by 1 base and J by 1 base, with 12 bases between. There are 16 residues in the CDR3.

CDR3 amino acids: CASSQGLGFGETQYF. In nucleotides, the CDR3 is TGCGCCAGCAGCCAAGGACTAGGGTTTGGAGAGACCCAGTACTTC. This chain uses TRBV4-3 with TRBJ2-5, with TRBD2 as a possible D gene (6 bases). CDR1 LGHNA and CDR2 YSLEER come from the germline V gene. This CDR3 spans 15 amino acids. Trimming removed 1 base at V and 4 bases at J, with 13 bases between.

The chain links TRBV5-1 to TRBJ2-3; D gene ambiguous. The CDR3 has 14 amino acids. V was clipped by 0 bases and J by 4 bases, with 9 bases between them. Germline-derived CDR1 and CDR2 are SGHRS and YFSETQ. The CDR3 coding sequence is TGCGCCAGCAGCTTGGGGGTGGGCTCAGATACGCAGTATTTT. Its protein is CASSLGVGSDTQYF.

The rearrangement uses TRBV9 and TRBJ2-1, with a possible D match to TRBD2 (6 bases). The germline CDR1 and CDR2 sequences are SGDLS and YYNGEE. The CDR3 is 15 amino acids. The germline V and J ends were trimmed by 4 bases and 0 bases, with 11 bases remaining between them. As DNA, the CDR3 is TGTGCCAGCAGCCCCCAGGAGGGCTCCTACAATGAGCAGTTCTTC. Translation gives CASSPQEGSYNEQFF.

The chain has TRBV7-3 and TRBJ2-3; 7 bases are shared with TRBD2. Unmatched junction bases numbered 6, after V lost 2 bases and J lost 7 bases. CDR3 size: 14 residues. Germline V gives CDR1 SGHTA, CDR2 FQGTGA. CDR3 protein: CASSLEGGPYTQYF. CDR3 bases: TGTGCCAGCAGCTTAGAGGGAGGGCCGTATACGCAGTATTTT. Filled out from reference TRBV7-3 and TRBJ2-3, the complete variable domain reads GAGVSQTPSNKVTEKGKYVELRCDPISGHTALYWYRQSLGQGPEFLIYFQGTGAADDSGLPNDRFFAVRPEGSVSTLKIQRTERGDSAVYLCASSLEGGPYTQYFGPGTRLTVL.

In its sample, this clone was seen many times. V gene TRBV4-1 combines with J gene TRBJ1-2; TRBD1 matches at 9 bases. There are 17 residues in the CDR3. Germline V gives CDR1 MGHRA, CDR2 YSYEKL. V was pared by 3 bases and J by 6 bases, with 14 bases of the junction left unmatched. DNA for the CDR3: TGCGCCAGCAGCCAGACAATGGACAGGGGAAAAAATGATGGCTACACCTTC. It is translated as CASSQTMDRGKNDGYTF.

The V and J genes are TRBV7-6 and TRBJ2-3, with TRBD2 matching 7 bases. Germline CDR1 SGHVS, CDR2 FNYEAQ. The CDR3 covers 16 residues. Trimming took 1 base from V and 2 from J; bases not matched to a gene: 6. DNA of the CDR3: TGTGCCAGCAGCTTAGGACCTAGCGGAAACACAGATACGCAGTATTTT. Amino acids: CASSLGPSGNTDTQYF.

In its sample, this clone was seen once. The CDR3 is CASSLVSGGHEQFF. The CDR3 bases are TGTGCCAGCAGCCTGGTCAGCGGCGGACATGAGCAGTTCTTC. The V gene is TRBV7-3, the J gene TRBJ2-1, with TRBD2 as a possible D gene (5 bases). Trimming took 5 bases from V and 8 from J, leaving 16 bases between them. CDR3 length: 14 amino acids. Germline CDR1 is SGHTA and CDR2 is FQGTGA.

CDR3 sequence: CASSSGTSELNEQFF. CDR3 bases: TGTGCCAGCAGCTCCGGGACTAGCGAACTCAATGAGCAGTTCTTC. J is TRBJ2-1 and V is TRBV13; 10 bases align to TRBD2. This CDR3 is built from 15 residues. Trimming removed 4 bases from V and 6 bases from J; junction bases left unmatched: 6. Germline CDR1 is PRHDT and CDR2 is FYEKMQ (reference sequence).

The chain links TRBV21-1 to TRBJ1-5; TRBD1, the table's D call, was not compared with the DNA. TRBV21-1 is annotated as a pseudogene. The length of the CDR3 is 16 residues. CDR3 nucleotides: TGTGCCAGCAGCAAATCGACAGAGGGACACAATCAGCCCCAGCATTTT. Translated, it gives CASSKSTEGHNQPQHF.

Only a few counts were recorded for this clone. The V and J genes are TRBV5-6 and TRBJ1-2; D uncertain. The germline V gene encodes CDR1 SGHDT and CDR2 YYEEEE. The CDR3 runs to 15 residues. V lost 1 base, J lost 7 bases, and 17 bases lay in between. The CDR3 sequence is CASSLRLGVVSGYTF. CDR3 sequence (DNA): TGTGCCAGCAGCTTGAGGCTCGGGGTGGTTTCTGGCTACACCTTC.

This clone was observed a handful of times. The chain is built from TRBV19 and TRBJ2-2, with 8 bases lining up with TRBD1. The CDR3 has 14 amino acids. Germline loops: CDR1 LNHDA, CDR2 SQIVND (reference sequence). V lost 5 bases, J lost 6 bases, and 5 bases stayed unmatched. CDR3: CASSVDRGAGELFF. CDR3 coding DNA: TGTGCCAGTAGTGTTGACAGGGGCGCCGGGGAGCTGTTTTTT.

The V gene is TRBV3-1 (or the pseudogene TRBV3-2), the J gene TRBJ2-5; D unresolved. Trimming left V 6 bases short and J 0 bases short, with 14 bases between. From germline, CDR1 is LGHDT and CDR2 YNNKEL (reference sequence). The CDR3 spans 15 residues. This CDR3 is CASSHVGRYQETQYF. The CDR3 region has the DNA TGTGCCAGCAGTCACGTGGGCCGGTACCAAGAGACCCAGTACTTC.

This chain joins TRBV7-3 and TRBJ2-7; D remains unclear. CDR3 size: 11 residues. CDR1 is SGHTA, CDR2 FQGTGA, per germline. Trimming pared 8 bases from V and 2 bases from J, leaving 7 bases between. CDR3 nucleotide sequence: TGTGCCAGCGCAATAGCCTACGAGCAGTACTTC. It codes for CASAIAYEQYF. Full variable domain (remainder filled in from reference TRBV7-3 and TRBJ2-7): GAGVSQTPSNKVTEKGKYVELRCDPISGHTALYWYRQSLGQGPEFLIYFQGTGAADDSGLPNDRFFAVRPEGSVSTLKIQRTERGDSAVYLCASAIAYEQYFGPGTRLTVT.

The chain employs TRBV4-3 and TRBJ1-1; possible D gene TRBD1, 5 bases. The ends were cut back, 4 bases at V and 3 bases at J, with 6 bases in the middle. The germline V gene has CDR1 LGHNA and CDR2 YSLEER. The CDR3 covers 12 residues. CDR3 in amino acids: CASSRGDTEAFF. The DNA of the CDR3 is TGCGCCAGCAGCCGGGGGGACACTGAAGCTTTCTTT.

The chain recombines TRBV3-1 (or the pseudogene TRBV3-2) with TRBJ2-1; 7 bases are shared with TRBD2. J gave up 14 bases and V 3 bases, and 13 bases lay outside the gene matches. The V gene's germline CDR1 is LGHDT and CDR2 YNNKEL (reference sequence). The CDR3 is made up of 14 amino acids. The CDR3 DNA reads TGTGCCAGCAGCCACCCCCCAAGCGGGATGGTGAAGTTCTTC. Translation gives CASSHPPSGMVKFF.